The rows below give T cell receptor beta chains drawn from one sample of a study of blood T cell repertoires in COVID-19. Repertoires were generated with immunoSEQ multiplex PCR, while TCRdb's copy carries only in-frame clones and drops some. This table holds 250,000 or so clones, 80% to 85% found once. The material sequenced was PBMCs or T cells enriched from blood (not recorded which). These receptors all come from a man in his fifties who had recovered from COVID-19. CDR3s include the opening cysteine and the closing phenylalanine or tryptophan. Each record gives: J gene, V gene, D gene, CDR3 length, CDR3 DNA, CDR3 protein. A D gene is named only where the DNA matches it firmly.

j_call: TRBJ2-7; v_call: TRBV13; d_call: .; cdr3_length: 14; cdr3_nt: TGTGCCAGCAGCCCTCCGACGGGAGTCTACGAGCAGTACTTC; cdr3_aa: CASSPPTGVYEQYF
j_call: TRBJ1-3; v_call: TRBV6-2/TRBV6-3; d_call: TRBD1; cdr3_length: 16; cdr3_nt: TGTGCCAGCAGTTCCGTAGGGGGCTCCTCTGGAAACACCATATATTTT; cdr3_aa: CASSSVGGSSGNTIYF
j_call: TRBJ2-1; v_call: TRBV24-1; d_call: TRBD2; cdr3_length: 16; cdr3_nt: TGTGCCACCTCCCGGGGTAGCGGGGGGTACTGGAATGAGCAGTTCTTC; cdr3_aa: CATSRGSGGYWNEQFF
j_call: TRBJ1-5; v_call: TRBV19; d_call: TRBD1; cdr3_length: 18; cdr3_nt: TGTGCCAGTAGTATAGATGGGCCCAACCGGGACAGGGTGTGGCCCCAGCATTTT; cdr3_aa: CASSIDGPNRDRVWPQHF
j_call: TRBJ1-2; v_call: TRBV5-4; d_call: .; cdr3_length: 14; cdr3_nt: TGTGCCAGCAGCTTGGCGGGGGATCCGGGTGGCTACACCTTC; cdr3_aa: CASSLAGDPGGYTF
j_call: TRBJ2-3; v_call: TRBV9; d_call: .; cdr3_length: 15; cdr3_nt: TGTGCCAGCAGCGTAGGGGTGGACTACACAGATACGCAGTATTTT; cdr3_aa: CASSVGVDYTDTQYF
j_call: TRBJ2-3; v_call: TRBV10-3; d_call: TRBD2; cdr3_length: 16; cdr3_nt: TGTGCCATCAGTGAGGGGCGGGAGGGAGGAACAGATACGCAGTATTTT; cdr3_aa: CAISEGREGGTDTQYF
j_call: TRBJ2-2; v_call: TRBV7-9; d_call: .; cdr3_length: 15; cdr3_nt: TGTGCCAGCAGCTTATTGGGGGGGCACACCGGGGAGCTGTTTTTT; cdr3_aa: CASSLLGGHTGELFF
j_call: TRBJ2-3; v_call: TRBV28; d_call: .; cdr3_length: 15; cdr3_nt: TGTGCCAGCAGAGACGGGGGGCGGTTCACAGATACGCAGTATTTT; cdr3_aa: CASRDGGRFTDTQYF
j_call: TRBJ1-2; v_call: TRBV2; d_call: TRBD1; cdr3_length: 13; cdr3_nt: TGTGCCAGCCAATTAGGACAGGGGAGCGGCTACACCTTC; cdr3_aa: CASQLGQGSGYTF
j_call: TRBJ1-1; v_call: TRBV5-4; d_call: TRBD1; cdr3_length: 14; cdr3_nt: TGTGCCAGCAGCTTGGGACAGGGATACACTGAAGCTTTCTTT; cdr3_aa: CASSLGQGYTEAFF
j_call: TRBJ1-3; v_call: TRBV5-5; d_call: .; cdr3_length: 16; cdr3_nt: TGTGCCAGCAGCTTCGACAGGCCAAACTCTGGAAACACCATATATTTT; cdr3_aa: CASSFDRPNSGNTIYF
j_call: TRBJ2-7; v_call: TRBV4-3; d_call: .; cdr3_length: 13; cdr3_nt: TGCGCCAGCAGCCGCGGGGTCAACTACGAGCAGTACTTC; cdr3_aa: CASSRGVNYEQYF
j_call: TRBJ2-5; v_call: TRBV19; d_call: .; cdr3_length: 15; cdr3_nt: TGTGCCAGTAGTTGGGTAACAGGGAACCAAGAGACCCAGTACTTC; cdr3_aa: CASSWVTGNQETQYF
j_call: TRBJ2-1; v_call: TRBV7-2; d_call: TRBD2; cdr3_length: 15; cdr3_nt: TGTGCCAGCAGGACTCTAGCGGGAGGCGCCAATGAGCAGTTCTTC; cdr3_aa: CASRTLAGGANEQFF
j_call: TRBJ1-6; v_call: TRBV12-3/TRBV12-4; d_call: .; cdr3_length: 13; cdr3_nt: TGTGCCAGCAGTTCTACAGTGGGTTCACCCCTCCACTTT; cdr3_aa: CASSSTVGSPLHF
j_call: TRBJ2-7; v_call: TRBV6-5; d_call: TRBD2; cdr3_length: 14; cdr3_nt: TGTGCCAGCACGTCGGGAGGGCCTTTCTACGAGCAGTACTTC; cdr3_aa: CASTSGGPFYEQYF
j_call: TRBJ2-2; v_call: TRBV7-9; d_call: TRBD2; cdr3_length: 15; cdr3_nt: TGTGCCAGCGGGGAAAGCGGGATAAACACCGGGGAGCTGTTTTTT; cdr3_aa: CASGESGINTGELFF
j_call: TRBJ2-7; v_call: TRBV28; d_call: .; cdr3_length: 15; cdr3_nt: TGTGCCAGCAGGAAACAGGGTGGAGGCTCCTACGAGCAGTACTTC; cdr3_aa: CASRKQGGGSYEQYF
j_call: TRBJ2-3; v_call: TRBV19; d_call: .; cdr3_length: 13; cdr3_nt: TGTGCCAGTAGTATGGGGGGTCCAGATACGCAGTATTTT; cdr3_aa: CASSMGGPDTQYF